This T cell receptor beta chain was identified in a study of cytomegalovirus exposure and HLA in healthy donors. The protocol was immunoSEQ multiplex PCR, while the TCRdb copy is restricted to in-frame clones and leaves out a portion. The profile shows 130,000 or so clones, about 88% of them singletons. CDR1 and CDR2 from the germline V gene are SEHNR and FQNEAQ (reference sequence). Trimming removed 5 bases at V and 9 bases at J, with 14 bases between. This CDR3 has 13 amino acids. The material sequenced was PBMCs. The chain combines TRBV7-9 with TRBJ1-5, with a tentative D call TRBD1 (5 bases). The TCR sequence derives from a woman under 30 in good health and CMV-seropositive. CDR3 region: CASSKGPSRPQHF. CDR3 DNA: TGTGCCAGCAGCAAGGGGCCCTCTAGGCCCCAGCATTTT.